The T cell receptor (beta chain) under discussion was sequenced for a study of shared clonotypes between healthy human individuals. Data came from immunoSEQ multiplex PCR; TCRdb stores just in-frame clones and leaves some out. Found here are about 2.2 million clones, 90% to 95% of them singletons; the top ten hold around 1.7%. The naive CD8 fraction comprised CD45RO-negative cells positively selected for CCR7 and excluded terminally differentiated effector memory CD45RA+ cells. This CDR3 contains 14 residues. Germline V gene sequence: CDR1 SEHNR, CDR2 FQNEAQ (reference sequence). Trimming left V 4 bases short and J 9 bases short, with 16 bases between.

The chain is built from TRBV7-9 and TRBJ2-4; unclear D gene. The receptor was isolated from a man younger than 30 in good health. Some clones in this sample may be carry-over from other donors' samples. Sample: naive CD8+ T cells from PBMCs. DNA of the CDR3: TGTGCCAGCAGCTCAGACCTTCCGAGCCCCATTCAGTACTTC. Protein product: CASSSDLPSPIQYF.